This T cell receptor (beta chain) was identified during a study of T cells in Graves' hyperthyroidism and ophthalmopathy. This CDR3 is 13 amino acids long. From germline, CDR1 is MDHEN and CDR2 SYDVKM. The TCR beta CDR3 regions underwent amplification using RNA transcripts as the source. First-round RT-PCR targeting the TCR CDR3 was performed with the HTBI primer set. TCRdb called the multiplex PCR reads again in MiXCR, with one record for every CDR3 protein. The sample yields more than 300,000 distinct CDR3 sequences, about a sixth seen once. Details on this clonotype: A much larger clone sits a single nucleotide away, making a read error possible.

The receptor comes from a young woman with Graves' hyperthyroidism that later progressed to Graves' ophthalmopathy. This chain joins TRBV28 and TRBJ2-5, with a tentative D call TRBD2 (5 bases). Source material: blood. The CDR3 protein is CASSLGVRETRYF. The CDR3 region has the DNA TGTGCCAGCAGTTTGGGCGTAAGGGAGACCCGGTACTTC.